This T cell receptor beta chain appears in the sequencing data of a study of cytomegalovirus exposure and HLA in healthy donors (dated by TCRdb to 2017 to 2019). Study-level background: According to an earlier analysis of 587 of the donors, about 180 million T cells yielded 117 million unique TCR beta sequences and 276 Gb of sequence data. An earlier analysis of some 500 of the donors applied high-throughput TCR beta sequencing to assess whether each TCR beta V gene segment acted as functional or pseudogenic. HLA typing included class I and class II loci at four-digit resolution. Of the roughly 390 genotyped donors, approximately 83% fell in the genetic ancestry cluster associated with self-reported Caucasian donors. Alongside the repertoire data, information on donor age, sex, ethnicity and CMV serostatus was compiled. Across about 380 genotyped donors of the cohort, an average of about 240,000 unique TCR beta nucleotide sequences per donor were sequenced, and roughly a sixth of those sequences were non-productive. The study profiled the T cell repertoires of hundreds of subjects by immunosequencing and related them to cytomegalovirus serostatus. Roughly 300 gigabases of sequencing data and around 90 million unique TCR sequences made up an early release that covered several hundred HLA-typed donors. Rather than drawing on any new phenotypic data, the later analysis identified candidate immune exposures from TCR beta sequences and the way those sequences occurred across donors. All discovery cohort repertoires had been generated using a single sequencing platform. A separate validation cohort of approximately 120 different subjects was used in addition to the approximately 610-subject first cohort. In a later analysis, previously published TCR beta repertoires from several hundred donors were re-analyzed and high-resolution HLA genotyping was added so that TCR occurrence patterns could be studied. The study aimed to test whether cataloging public T cell receptors could reveal signatures of past pathogen exposure. To predict cytomegalovirus infection status, the study brought together high-throughput TCR immunosequencing, statistical association of individual TCRs with disease status, and machine learning. Genome-wide SNP genotypes for about three fifths of the roughly 670 donors were used in a later genetic analysis, which treated that subset as a discovery cohort. Roughly 5 DR-DQ haplotypes were handled as single units for association and clustering, since linkage in the cohort was strong. Typing coverage differed by locus: A, B, C, DRB1 and DQB1 were typed in roughly 629-630 donors, DQA1 in 500 to 550, DPA1 in nearly 610, and DPB1 in 400 to 490.

The cohort comprised around 690 healthy bone marrow donors. Cohort members were all nominally healthy when sampled, although unrecorded immune exposures were likely present. The donor tested CMV seronegative, placing the donor among the 300 to 450 seronegative members of the cohort. Every donor gave a peripheral blood sample, and the peripheral blood mononuclear cells from that sample were used for TCR beta sequencing. The Qiagen DNeasy Blood Extraction Kit was used to extract genomic DNA from the blood cell samples. To prepare the library, the immunoSEQ multiplex PCR assay was applied. For the multiplex PCR, a mixture combining 60 forward primers for TCR Vbeta segments and 13 reverse primers for TCR Jbeta segments was used. A multiplex PCR assay on genomic DNA amplified the CDR3 region of rearranged TCR beta genes. The amplified TCR beta libraries were sequenced on the Illumina HiSeq System as 87-base-pair reads. The authors' analysis ran thus. Across the 700 or so repertoires, a later analysis counted 60 million to 90 million unique TCR beta chains, roughly 11 million of which were shared by at least two donors. Raw reads were error-corrected and collapsed into unique sequences by a nearest-neighbor algorithm in which closely related sequences were merged to remove PCR and sequencing errors. To assign V, D and J gene segments, CDR3 sequences were aligned to IMGT reference sequences. For a sequence to be retained, a match of at least six nucleotides to both a V gene segment and a J gene segment was required. A rearrangement was called productive if the CDR3 had no stop codons and remained in frame with V and J, and every other rearrangement was called non-productive. Following IMGT convention, CDR3 was defined as the stretch from the second conserved V-encoded cysteine up to the conserved J-encoded phenylalanine. The earlier analysis of 500 to 750 of the donors excluded any sequence lacking an unambiguous match to a single V gene segment. In an earlier analysis of several hundred of the donors, a V segment was called functional when productive rearrangements were above 56.7%, and segregating when the standard deviation between donors exceeded 5%. A statistical classification framework was developed to diagnose cytomegalovirus status using the catalog of TCR beta chain sequences. In a later analysis, V and J genes were assigned by comparing TCR nucleotide sequences against IMGT/GENE-DB human TR gene sequences. In a later analysis, CDR3 sequences and most-parsimonious VDJ recombination scenarios were assigned using the TCRdist pipeline. A later analysis defined each TCR beta chain by its CDR3 amino acid sequence plus V-gene family, and excluded reads lacking a unique V-gene family. To address suspected cross-contamination and a sequencing artifact, a later analysis removed some 620 highly shared, low-generation-probability nucleotide sequences. A later analysis calculated a clonal expansion index for each public chain from normalized within-repertoire ranks of inferred template counts. In a later analysis, generation probabilities were computed with a VDJ recombination model fitted to out-of-frame rearrangements, and the resulting probabilities were checked against IGoR. Hypergeometric tests were used in a later analysis to score TCR-TCR, TCR-HLA and TCR-CMV co-occurrence, with a repertoire-size bias correction applied to the TCR pairs. In a later analysis, false discovery rates were estimated by permuting HLA or CMV assignments 20 times. In a later analysis, co-occurring TCRs were grouped using DBSCAN, with TCRdist sequence similarity added in when clustering inside HLA-allele-positive subsets. Repertoires with fewer than 30,000 or more than 120,000 public chains, plus five repertoires with anomalous nucleotide sharing, were excluded from co-occurrence clustering. TCRdb took this table from immuneACCESS and kept in-frame rearrangements with V and J called. Such tables lack part of the clones; where checked against another copy, unresolved V genes explain under half of the gap, and the rest is unexplained. The V and J calls and the clone size are those of that table, but D and trimming were determined from the DNA. The sample data list 90,000 to 130,000 clones, and around 87% of these were observed just once. In total, the top ten clones hold 1.5% to 2% of the sample.

As regards this clone: No cognate antigen has been identified for it. No qualities accompany the bases; no much larger clone lies one base away.

The research as a whole found: Linkage disequilibrium might explain the correlated functional status among segregating V segments, but an unknown experimental factor could not be ruled out. Presence/absence analyses assumed roughly uniform sequencing depth across donors, an assumption that may not hold. In a later genetic analysis, fewer N-insertions in productive TCRs were reported among donors in an Asian-associated ancestry cluster than the approximately 670-donor mean. A cluster of highly shared sequence variants was judged likely to represent a technical artifact of the sequencing pipeline. The cohort was sequenced for TCR beta chains only, and without alpha or paired-chain data the features that could be detected were limited. Assigning TCR associations to individual alleles was difficult when HLA alleles, especially DR and DQ, strongly co-occurred. Because HLA typing was unavailable for some donors at each locus, only the typed subset was used in association tests. Because the 87-base-pair reads could not distinguish some IMGT-functional V segments, including TRBV6-2 and TRBV6-3, those segments were excluded. Several of the top co-occurrence clusters appeared to be linked to parvovirus B19, influenza, CMV and Epstein-Barr virus, according to a later analysis. Three of the identified cytomegalovirus-associated TCR beta chains were confirmed in vitro to be specific for cytomegalovirus antigens. A later genetic analysis associated a missense DCLRE1C variant with V-gene and J-gene trimming of TCR beta chains, and an independent cohort replicated the association. Immune exposure information for the cohort was limited to CMV serostatus. In a later analysis, most CMV-associated TCR beta chains were found to appear HLA-restricted, with HLA associations seemingly driven largely by CMV exposure. Cytomegalovirus status was reported to be diagnosed by the classifier with high specificity and sensitivity in both the original and validation cohorts. A later analysis found that TCR association rates varied across HLA loci, with DRB1 alleles showing the most associated TCRs and HLA-C alleles the fewest. The authors suggested that the approach could potentially be generalized to other disease states and immunological phenotypes. Because counts were too low, more than 15 rarely observed V segments, including chromosome 9 orphons, were left out of the earlier analysis of some 600 of the donors. Most TCR sequences were seen in very few donors, while some public TCRs were found in many individuals. A total of 150 to 200 TCR beta chains were listed by the study as associated with cytomegalovirus. At a false discovery rate of 0.05, a later analysis linked around 15,000 TCR beta sequences to specific HLA alleles. Broadly in line with IMGT annotations, most TCR beta V segments showed up in productive rearrangements about 90% or about 30% of the time in an earlier analysis of a few hundred of the donors. In a later analysis, HLA-associated TCR beta chains showed more clonal expansion and lower generation probabilities than non-associated chains that were equally common. A further reported finding was that TCR beta sequences accurately predicted the HLA-A and HLA-B alleles for most subjects in the first cohort.

V trim: 6 bases; J trim: 8 bases; unmatched bases: 11. CDR1 MDHEN and CDR2 SYDVKM were looked up in the germline V gene. The CDR3 starts with the cysteine, ends with the phenylalanine, and has 15 residues. CDR3 DNA only is kept here, 45 bases in frame from base 1. The source material was PBMCs. The chain was built from TRBV28 and TRBJ1-4, with 8 junctional bases fitting TRBD1. This receptor was obtained from a man between 35 and 55 years old in good health and CMV-seronegative. The DNA sequence is as follows: TGTGCCAGCAGCCTTCTTCAGGGGGCCCACGAAAAACTGTTTTTT. Its coded protein is CASSLLQGAHEKLFF. Joined to the reference TRBV28 and TRBJ1-4 proteins, this CDR3 gives the full variable domain: DVKVTQSSRYLVKRTGEKVFLECVQDMDHENMFWYRQDPGLGLRLIYFSYDVKMKEKGDIPEGYSVSREKKERFSLILESASTNQTSMYLCASSLLQGAHEKLFFGSGTQLSVL.